The clone carrying this T cell receptor (beta chain) was detected once. The antigen is not known. From germline, CDR1 is MNHNY and CDR2 SVGAGI (reference sequence). This CDR3 is built from 13 residues. V gave up 6 bases and J gave up 5 bases; unmatched junction bases: 5. The data originate from a study of blood T cells in healthy people across ages. Study results and caveats: PBMCs left unsorted prevented a conclusive naive versus antigen-experienced comparison.

It was with a sample-barcoded 5' primer and a J-beta primer mix that a second PCR of about 6 to 11 cycles was run. TCRdb processed the 5' RACE reads anew with MiXCR; each CDR3 protein has one entry. The sample holds 600,000 or so distinct CDR3 sequences, more than 45% seen once. This TCR was sampled from an elderly man in good health. V is TRBV6-6 and J is TRBJ2-5, with TRBD1 identical over 8 bases. Sequenced input: blood. CDR3 sequence (DNA): TGTGCCAGCAGGCCAGGGGGCTTGGAGACCCAGTACTTC. It yields the protein CASRPGGLETQYF.